The present TCR beta chain was sequenced within a study of blood T cell repertoires in COVID-19 (dated by TCRdb to 2020 to 2022). Background on the whole study: Samples covering the acute and convalescent phases of COVID-19 were provided by collaborators in the United States, Italy and Spain. The prospective study material was composed of cDNA or gDNA derived from T cells, B-cell-depleted T cells, or PBMCs. Subjects who had been exposed to COVID-19, were actively infected with it, or had recovered from it provided the deeply sampled blood TCRbeta repertoires that made up the dataset. A freely available public database, intended as a resource for researchers studying the immune response to SARS-CoV-2, is where the repertoires were released. The samples were drawn from two sources: the first 160 participants of the ongoing ImmuneRACE study, and 950 to 1,500 subjects contributed by 6 global collaborators. A de-identified subject ID, COVID-19 status, age in years and sex were almost always included in the sample metadata. Where HLA class I and class II types were available, the types were taken from metadata supplied by the sample provider, not from assay-based typing. General study outcomes and caveats: The amount of clinical and demographic metadata varied by source and participant and was provided uncurated.

CDR1 and CDR2, per the germline V gene (reference sequence), are GTSNPN and SVGIG. Including the terminal cysteine and phenylalanine, the CDR3 comprises 13 residues. Only the CDR3 DNA stays, 39 bases, in frame from base 1. V was cut back by 5 bases and J by 2 bases, leaving a gap of 11 bases between them. Whole blood was collected in K2EDTA tubes by collaborating institutions according to the institutions' own protocols. For TCRbeta analysis, collaborators shipped samples as frozen whole blood, isolated PBMCs, or DNA extracted from either of those sample types. TCRbeta CDR3 regions were amplified from genomic DNA using the immunoSEQ Assay, a bias-controlled multiplex PCR. As for the original processing: The number of nucleated cells in each sample was estimated from the amplification of reference gene primers within the assay. To quantify the absolute abundance of each unique TCRbeta CDR3 rearrangement, sequence reads were collapsed and filtered. For each sample, productive Simpson clonality was calculated by taking the square root of Simpson's diversity index across productive rearrangements. TCRdb stores this immuneACCESS table with in-frame sequences only. Part of the clones is absent; in the studies checked, under half of the shortfall reflects unresolved V genes, and no reason is known for the rest. From that table come the V and J calls and clone size; the DNA was used to work out D and trimming. This sample has about 220,000 clones in its table, and about 78% of those were observed once. Clones ranked in the top ten supply roughly 6.7% of the sample.

As to this clone: There is no known antigen for this receptor. Base qualities are not provided; no much larger clone lies one nucleotide away.

This receptor chain uses TRBV30 and TRBJ2-3; possibly the D gene is TRBD2, per 5 matching bases. Sequencing was done on a sample of peripheral blood. This clonotype was sampled from a woman aged 65 to 85 with acute or convalescent COVID-19. The DNA sequence reads TGTGCCTGGGGACTGGGAATCACAGATACGCAGTATTTT. Its product reads: CAWGLGITDTQYF.